This TCR beta chain was captured by sequencing in a study of blood T cell repertoires in COVID-19. Study background: Collection of acute and convalescent COVID-19 samples took place in the United States, Italy and Spain.

Per the original data handling: Reference gene primer amplification gave estimated nucleated cell counts. Method: immunoSEQ multiplex PCR; TCRdb's copy keeps in-frame clones and lacks some. The V and J calls and clone size were taken over from that table, and D and trimming were inferred from the DNA. The data show hundreds of thousands of clones, 75% to 90% seen once. This clone turned up a few times. Germline lookup yields CDR1 SGHTA and CDR2 FQGNSA. The CDR3 is 15 residues long. V lost 1 base to trimming and J lost 9 bases, with 13 bases between them. All enrollees were roughly 18 to 89 years old and from about 24 US areas. Cohorts were based on clinical histories the participants reported.

The rearrangement links TRBV7-2 to TRBJ1-6; a possible D gene is TRBD1 (5 bases). This TCR was recovered from a woman in her sixties who had recovered from COVID-19. The sequenced material came from PBMCs or T cells enriched from blood (not recorded which). CDR3 DNA sequence: TGTGCCAGCAGCTTAGTTCCAGGGTGGTCTTCACCCCTCCACTTT. It specifies CASSLVPGWSSPLHF.